Each of the 27 T cell receptor beta chains below was sequenced from the same sample in a study of blood T cells in healthy people across ages. A sample-barcoded 5' primer and a J-beta primer mix were used in a second PCR of roughly 7 to 11 cycles. MiXCR was run by TCRdb on the 5' RACE reads, yielding one entry per CDR3 protein. This sample has about 930,000 distinct CDR3 sequences, with roughly 29% found just once. These data also formed part of another study, on T cells of mothers and their children.

Sequences were obtained from blood. Every receptor here comes from a woman aged 40 to 50 in good health.

The chain uses TRBV20-1 and TRBJ2-5; no definite D call. This CDR3 region has 13 residues. The V gene lost 1 base and the J gene lost 4 bases, with 10 bases spanning the gap. The germline V gene encodes CDR1 DFQATT and CDR2 SNEGSKA (reference sequence). The DNA of the CDR3 is TGCAGTGCTAGAGGACATTTATCAGAGACCCAGTACTTC. Translating it yields CSARGHLSETQYF.

This chain uses TRBV7-9 with TRBJ1-2, with a tentative D call TRBD1 (5 bases). This CDR3 has 16 residues. The germline CDR1 and CDR2 sequences are SEHNR and FQNEAQ (reference sequence). V was clipped by 7 bases and J by 4 bases, with 22 bases between them. CDR3 coding DNA: TGTGCCAGCACCTCTGATTGGCGGGTCGGGACCTATGGCTACACCTTC. Its protein is CASTSDWRVGTYGYTF.

This clonotype has only a few counts. This rearrangement joins TRBV5-5 to TRBJ2-3, with D perhaps matching TRBD1 or TRBD2 (6 bases each). The CDR3 totals 14 residues. Germline V CDR1 and CDR2: SGHKS, YYEKEE (reference sequence). The germline V and J ends were trimmed by 2 bases and 6 bases, with 13 bases remaining between them. DNA for the CDR3: TGTGCCAGCAGCTTATGGGGGGCGGCGGATACGCAGTATTTT. This codes for CASSLWGAADTQYF. Using reference TRBV5-5 and TRBJ2-3 for the parts outside the CDR3, the full variable domain is DAGVTQSPTHLIKTRGQQVTLRCSPISGHKSVSWYQQVLGQGPQFIFQYYEKEERGRGNFPDRFSARQFPNYSSELNVNALLLGDSALYLCASSLWGAADTQYFGPGTRLTVL.

This clonotype occurred a few times. The junction and the germline gene differ at one end; a read error may be behind it. The chain is built from TRBV7-7 and TRBJ2-1; 11 nucleotides match TRBD2. CDR1 and CDR2 from the germline V gene are SSHAT and FNYEAQ (reference sequence). This CDR3 is 14 amino acids long. The CDR3 sequence: CASSGGLADNEQFF. As DNA, the CDR3 is TGTGCTAGCAGCGGGGGACTAGCGGACAATGAGCAGTTCTTC.

This sequence joins TRBV7-3 and TRBJ2-1; no reliable D call. Trimming took 5 bases from V and 8 from J, leaving 19 bases between them. Germline loops: CDR1 SGHTA, CDR2 FQGTGA. The CDR3 spans 15 residues. Written as DNA, the CDR3 is TGTGCCAGCAGCCTGGACGGCCCGCTCAGCCATGAGCAGTTCTTC. It specifies CASSLDGPLSHEQFF.

This clonotype occurred a few times. The chain links TRBV9 to TRBJ1-2; tentative D call: TRBD1 (5 bases). In germline, CDR1 is SGDLS, CDR2 YYNGEE. This CDR3 is built from 15 residues. V dropped 0 bases and J dropped 2 bases, with 11 bases sitting between them. CDR3 bases: TGTGCCAGCAGCGTAGGTGACAGCCGGAACTATGGCTACACCTTC. Translation gives CASSVGDSRNYGYTF.

Concerning this clonotype itself: A far more abundant clone sits one base away, making this likely a read error. The V call is TRBV28, the J call TRBJ2-3; D not resolved. Germline CDR1 reads MDHEN; CDR2 reads SYDVKM. CDR3 length: 12 amino acids. The CDR3 region has the DNA TGTGCCGGCAGCCCCAGGACAGATACGCAGTATTTT. The encoded protein is CAGSPRTDTQYF. The entire variable domain, with the rest obtained from reference TRBV28 and TRBJ2-3, is as follows: DVKVTQSSRYLVKRTGEKVFLECVQDMDHENMFWYRQDPGLGLRLIYFSYDVKMKEKGDIPEGYSVSREKKERFSLILESASTNQTSMYLCAGSPRTDTQYFGPGTRLTVL.

This clonotype was seen more than once but under ten times. This clone may be a read error of a much larger clone one base away. The chain combines TRBV4-3 with TRBJ2-5; a possible D gene is TRBD2 (5 bases). V was shortened by 6 bases and J by 7 bases, with 21 bases between the two germline ends. The CDR3 has 15 amino acids. CDR1 and CDR2 from the germline V gene are LGHNA and YSLEER. The chain's CDR3 is CASSPTFGGSATQYF. The CDR3 coding sequence is TGCGCCAGCAGTCCTACTTTCGGTGGGAGCGCGACCCAGTACTTC.

At least ten counts were recorded for this clonotype. J is TRBJ2-7 and V is TRBV3-1; D not certain. With 1 base removed from V and 7 bases from J, the gap between germline ends came to 11 bases. The CDR3 spans 13 residues. Germline CDR1 reads LGHDT; CDR2 reads YNNKEL (reference sequence). The CDR3, as DNA: TGTGCCAGCAGCCAAGGGGGAAATGTTGAGCAGTACTTC. Its protein product is CASSQGGNVEQYF.

The V gene is TRBV6-6, the J gene TRBJ2-2, with D possibly called TRBD1 or TRBD2 (5 bases each). CDR3 length: 15 amino acids. The V gene's germline CDR1 is MNHNY and CDR2 SVGAGI (reference sequence). V lost 0 bases, J lost 3 bases, and 8 bases lay in between. This CDR3 reads CASSYSVGDTGELFF. The CDR3 DNA sequence: TGTGCCAGCAGTTACTCGGTGGGGGACACCGGGGAGCTGTTTTTT.

This clonotype was recorded many times. The rearrangement joins TRBV6-1 to TRBJ2-7; possibly TRBD2 for D (7 bases). CDR1 and CDR2 (germline): MNHNS, SASEGT. V lost 8 bases and J 2 bases, leaving 13 bases between the germline ends. This CDR3 is built from 13 residues. The CDR3 sequence: CASAAGAPYEQYF. For the CDR3, the DNA is TGTGCCAGCGCGGCGGGGGCCCCCTACGAGCAGTACTTC.

This clonotype was detected a few times. The chain couples TRBV5-1 to TRBJ1-1; no clear D gene. CDR3 length equals 14 residues. Trimming stripped 0 bases from V and 3 bases from J, with 9 bases between. The germline V gene encodes CDR1 SGHRS and CDR2 YFSETQ. The CDR3: CASSLDPVYTEAFF. The CDR3 DNA is TGCGCCAGCAGCTTGGATCCGGTTTACACTGAAGCTTTCTTT.

This chain connects TRBV27 to TRBJ1-5; no definite D call. The CDR3 is made up of 14 amino acids. Trimming removed 7 bases at V and 2 bases at J, with 12 bases between. Per germline, CDR1 MNHEY and CDR2 SMNVEV (reference sequence). The DNA for the CDR3 is TGTGCCAGCACCCCGGGTGGGGGCAATCAGCCCCAGCATTTT. Protein: CASTPGGGNQPQHF.

This clonotype was detected ten times or more. The chain combines TRBV28 with TRBJ2-4, with D unclear. The germline gives CDR1 MDHEN, CDR2 SYDVKM. V lost 6 bases, J lost 0 bases, and 15 bases lay in between. The CDR3 is 16 residues long. The CDR3 region is CASRSKTAVAKNIQYF. In nucleotides, the CDR3 is TGTGCCAGCAGGAGCAAGACGGCGGTAGCCAAAAACATTCAGTACTTC.

On this clonotype itself: Mismatch with germline at one junction end may stem from a read error. The chain is built from TRBV12-3 or TRBV12-4 and TRBJ2-3, with 9 bases matching TRBD2. This CDR3 has 15 residues. CDR3 sequence (DNA): TGTGCCAGCAGCGGAGCGGGGGGCCGCACAGATGCGCAGTATTTT. Translated: CASSGAGGRTDAQYF.

Points on this clonotype: A much larger clone sits a single nucleotide away, making a read error possible. The chain carries TRBV7-9 and TRBJ2-7, with 7 bases fitting TRBD1. The DNA end is a closer match to TRBJ2-5, so the J assignment may be wrong. CDR1 and CDR2 (germline): SEHNR, FQNEAQ (reference sequence). The CDR3 runs to 17 residues. This CDR3 is CASNPRDSGVLRETQYF. As DNA, the CDR3 is TGTGCCAGCAACCCAAGGGACAGTGGAGTACTAAGGGAGACCCAGTACTTC.

This clonotype was seen a single time. The chain is built from TRBV7-3 and TRBJ1-1, with D possibly being TRBD1 (6 bases). The germline CDR1 and CDR2 sequences are SGHTA and FQGTGA. The CDR3 sequence is 15 residues long. V was cut by 3 bases and J by 1 base, with 12 bases left in between. CDR3 DNA sequence: TGTGCCAGCAGCTTGGGACACCGAGGGAACACTGAAGCTTTCTTT. Translation gives CASSLGHRGNTEAFF.

V gene TRBV24-1 combines with J gene TRBJ2-5, with 7 bases lining up with TRBD1. V trimming: 4 bases; J trimming: 3 bases; junction bases outside the gene matches: 4. This CDR3 has 14 amino acids. In germline, CDR1 is KGHDR, CDR2 SFDVKD. CDR3: CATSDAGTEETQYF. The CDR3 nucleotides read TGTGCCACCAGTGACGCCGGGACAGAAGAGACCCAGTACTTC.

This clonotype was found a few times. The chain recombines TRBV6-2 or TRBV6-3 with TRBJ1-2; D is possibly TRBD1 (5 bases). This CDR3 comprises 12 residues. The germline gives CDR1 MNHEY, CDR2 SVGEGT. Trimming left V 2 bases short and J 13 bases short, with 14 bases between. CDR3 loop: CASSYRRGTSTF. The CDR3 nucleotides are TGTGCCAGCAGTTACAGACGGGGGACCTCCACCTTC.

The chain recombines TRBV12-3 or TRBV12-4 with TRBJ2-5; the D gene is possibly TRBD2 (7 bases). Trimming took off 9 bases at V and 5 bases at J, with 19 bases between the two ends. The CDR3 is 14 residues long. This CDR3 reads CASSQRGGMETQYF. CDR3 nucleotides: TGTGCCAGTAGCCAACGCGGGGGCATGGAGACCCAGTACTTC.

This clonotype came up a few times. The rearrangement uses TRBV7-3 and TRBJ2-1, with TRBD2 matching 8 bases. The ends lost 2 bases at V and 8 bases at J; junction bases unmatched: 8. This CDR3 spans 15 amino acids. Germline values: CDR1 SGHTA, CDR2 FQGTGA. The CDR3 spells CASSLGLAYNDEQFF. The CDR3 nucleotides read TGTGCCAGCAGCTTAGGACTAGCCTACAATGATGAGCAGTTCTTC. The variable domain in full, with the rest retrieved from reference TRBV7-3 and TRBJ2-1, is GAGVSQTPSNKVTEKGKYVELRCDPISGHTALYWYRQSLGQGPEFLIYFQGTGAADDSGLPNDRFFAVRPEGSVSTLKIQRTERGDSAVYLCASSLGLAYNDEQFFGPGTRLTVL.

This clonotype was seen many times. This chain uses TRBV29-1 with TRBJ1-2; no definite D call. V dropped 6 bases and J dropped 4 bases, with 12 bases sitting between them. Germline V gives CDR1 SQVTM, CDR2 ANQGSEA. The CDR3 has 12 residues. DNA of the CDR3: TGCAGCGTCTCCTCGTTGGGCTATGGCTACACCTTC. This encodes CSVSSLGYGYTF. The variable domain in full, completed from reference TRBV29-1 and TRBJ1-2, reads SAVISQKPSRDICQRGTSLTIQCQVDSQVTMMFWYRQQPGQSLTLIATANQGSEATYESGFVIDKFPISRPNLTFSTLTVSNMSPEDSSIYLCSVSSLGYGYTFGSGTRLTVV.

This clonotype has a count of ten or more. The rearrangement links TRBV28 to TRBJ2-5, with unresolved D. CDR3 length: 10 residues. CDR1 and CDR2 from the germline V gene are MDHEN and SYDVKM. With 10 bases removed from V and 5 bases from J, the gap between germline ends came to 8 bases. CDR3: CATLRETQYF. CDR3 DNA: TGTGCCACCCTCCGGGAGACCCAGTACTTC.

This clonotype was counted many times. This chain joins TRBV6-5 and TRBJ2-1; perhaps D is TRBD1 or TRBD2 (5 bases each). CDR1 is MNHEY, CDR2 SVGAGI, per germline. The CDR3 has 15 residues. The V and J ends lost 7 bases and 4 bases respectively, with 17 bases between them. The CDR3 here is CASKERDGNYNEQFF. As DNA, the CDR3 is TGTGCCAGCAAAGAAAGGGACGGGAATTACAATGAGCAGTTCTTC.

The CDR3 DNA reads as TGTGCCAGCAGTTTAGCGGGGGGCCTTATACAAGAGACCCAGTACTTC. Encoded protein: CASSLAGGLIQETQYF. V is TRBV28 and J is TRBJ2-5; 8 bases align to TRBD2. CDR3 length: 16 residues. Trimming removed 2 bases from V and 2 bases from J; junction bases left unmatched: 7. In germline, CDR1 is MDHEN, CDR2 SYDVKM.

This rearrangement joins TRBV5-1 to TRBJ2-7; the D call may be TRBD1 or TRBD2 (6 bases each). CDR3 size: 15 residues. Trimming cost V 4 bases and J 4 bases, with 18 bases left between them. CDR1 SGHRS and CDR2 YFSETQ come from the germline V gene. The CDR3 protein is CASSPGGSKWYEQYF. The CDR3 DNA is TGCGCCAGCAGCCCCGGGGGCTCCAAGTGGTACGAGCAGTACTTC.

The rearrangement links TRBV11-2 to TRBJ1-1; TRBD1 is a possible D gene (6 bases). The CDR3 is 13 residues long. The ends were cut back, 5 bases at V and 4 bases at J, with 11 bases in the middle. Germline CDR1 reads SGHAT; CDR2 reads FQNNGV. The CDR3 DNA follows: TGTGCCAGCAGCATCATACAGGGCACTGAAGCTTTCTTT. This sequence encodes CASSIIQGTEAFF.